These 13 T cell receptor beta chains came from one sample sequenced in a study of post-analysis software for immune sequencing data. Regarding the study as a whole: Patients used about 5 TRBV segments, including TRBV5-6, TRBV5-1 and TRBV20-1, more often than controls.

Unique molecular identifiers featured in each of the TCR beta cDNA libraries. TCRdb recomputed calls from the PCR reads with MiXCR, one row per CDR3 protein. The repertoire holds hundreds of thousands of distinct CDR3 sequences, with approximately 30% as singletons. These receptors are not linked to any known antigen. Sequences were obtained from blood. The receptors come from a girl aged 10 to 17 with multiple sclerosis.

This clonotype came up a few times. V and J are TRBV28 and TRBJ2-4; tentatively, D is TRBD1 or TRBD2 (5 bases each). The ends were cut back, 6 bases at V and 7 bases at J, with 16 bases in the middle. The CDR3 extends over 14 amino acids. In germline, CDR1 is MDHEN, CDR2 SYDVKM. CDR3 in DNA: TGTGCCAGCAGGCCGGGACGACCAGTTAACATTCAGTACTTC. Its protein is CASRPGRPVNIQYF.

This chain joins TRBV7-2 and TRBJ2-3; TRBD2 agrees at 7 bases. Germline assignment: CDR1 SGHTA and CDR2 FQGNSA. J was trimmed by 2 bases and V by 2 bases; bases with no gene match: 7. The CDR3 contains 16 residues. CDR3 sequence reads: CASSLWGGGVTDTQYF. The CDR3 DNA follows: TGTGCCAGCAGCTTATGGGGTGGGGGGGTCACAGATACGCAGTATTTT.

There are a few counts of this clonotype. The chain is built from TRBV18 and TRBJ1-5; D may be TRBD1 (5 bases). V lost 3 bases and J 1 base, leaving 10 bases between the germline ends. This CDR3 contains 15 residues. CDR1 and CDR2 from the germline V gene are KGHSH and LQKENI. The CDR3, as DNA: TGTGCCAGCTCACCCAGGGCCGGGAGCAATCAGCCCCAGCATTTT. Its protein product is CASSPRAGSNQPQHF. Filled out from reference TRBV18 and TRBJ1-5, the complete variable domain reads NAGVMQNPRHLVRRRGQEARLRCSPMKGHSHVYWYRQLPEEGLKFMVYLQKENIIDESGMPKERFSAEFPKEGPSILRIQQVVRGDSAAYFCASSPRAGSNQPQHFGDGTRLSIL.

This clonotype appeared a few times. This CDR3 reads CASSLLDNSPLHF. CDR3 nucleotides: TGTGCCAGCAGCCTCCTCGACAATTCACCCCTCCACTTT. The chain combines TRBV7-9 with TRBJ1-6; D is undetermined. Germline V lookup: CDR1 SEHNR, CDR2 FQNEAQ (reference sequence). Trimming took 5 bases from V and 7 from J, leaving 9 bases between them. This CDR3 has 13 amino acids. The entire variable domain, with the rest obtained from reference TRBV7-9 and TRBJ1-6, is as follows: DTGVSQNPRHKITKRGQNVTFRCDPISEHNRLYWYRQTLGQGPEFLTYFQNEAQLEKSRLLSDRFSAERPKGSFSTLEIQRTEQGDSAMYLCASSLLDNSPLHFGNGTRLTVT.

Only a few counts were recorded for this clonotype. The chain uses TRBV15 and TRBJ2-7; maybe TRBD1 (6 bases). Per the germline V gene, CDR1 is LNHNV and CDR2 is YYDKDF (reference sequence). This CDR3 has 12 residues. V gave up 8 bases and J gave up 6 bases, with 14 bases separating them. The chain's CDR3 is CATVEGVGEQYF. Written as DNA, the CDR3 is TGTGCCACCGTCGAGGGGGTGGGCGAGCAGTACTTC.

The chain uses TRBV6-2 or TRBV6-3 and TRBJ1-6, with 7 bases identical to TRBD1. Losses at the gene ends were 0 bases for V and 10 bases for J; bases not matched to a gene: 12. The CDR3 has 17 amino acids. Germline lookup yields CDR1 MNHEY and CDR2 SVGEGT. The CDR3 loop reads CASSYSSVTGWRSPLHF. The CDR3 DNA is TGTGCCAGCAGTTACTCGAGCGTGACAGGGTGGCGATCACCCCTCCACTTT.

CDR3 sequence (DNA): TGCGCCAGCAGCCAAGATTCTCTTGATAGCGGGCTATACGAGCAGTACTTC. Its translation is CASSQDSLDSGLYEQYF. The rearrangement joins TRBV4-3 to TRBJ2-7; TRBD2 matches 7 bases. The CDR3 sequence is 17 residues long. Germline V gives CDR1 LGHNA, CDR2 YSLEER. V shed 0 bases, J shed 4 bases, and the junction held 12 bases outside the gene matches.

This clonotype has more than one count but fewer than ten. The chain combines TRBV3-1 with TRBJ2-3; possible D gene TRBD1, 6 bases. V was clipped by 3 bases and J by 0 bases, with 7 bases between them. Germline CDR1 is LGHDT and CDR2 is YNNKEL (reference sequence). This CDR3 has 14 residues. CDR3 nucleotide sequence: TGTGCCAGCAGCCAGCAGGGGAGCACAGATACGCAGTATTTT. It codes for CASSQQGSTDTQYF.

The J gene is TRBJ2-5, the V gene TRBV20-1; 7 bases map to TRBD2. V trimming: 2 bases; J trimming: 5 bases; junction bases outside the gene matches: 14. This CDR3 comprises 16 residues. Germline values: CDR1 DFQATT, CDR2 SNEGSKA (reference sequence). CDR3 region: CSARLLRLAEEETQYF. The CDR3 DNA is TGCAGTGCTAGATTATTACGGCTAGCGGAGGAGGAGACCCAGTACTTC.

This clonotype was picked up a small number of times. J is TRBJ2-7 and V is TRBV6-1; tentatively, D is TRBD1 (5 bases). V lost 5 bases, J lost 6 bases, and 17 bases lay in between. Germline assignment: CDR1 MNHNS and CDR2 SASEGT. The CDR3 is made up of 14 amino acids. The CDR3 is CASSPWLVRGEQYF. DNA of the CDR3: TGTGCCAGCAGTCCTTGGCTTGTTAGGGGCGAGCAGTACTTC.

The chain is built from TRBV4-3 and TRBJ2-7; D possibly matches TRBD1 or TRBD2 (6 bases each). From germline, CDR1 is LGHNA and CDR2 YSLEER. The CDR3 spans 15 residues. V gave up 0 bases and J gave up 3 bases, with 12 bases separating them. The chain's CDR3 is CASSQEPGADYEQYF. The CDR3 bases are TGCGCCAGCAGCCAAGAACCGGGGGCTGACTACGAGCAGTACTTC.

As DNA, the CDR3 is TGTGCCAGCAGCGTGGGACAGGCGGTTGCCCAGCATTTT. Translation: CASSVGQAVAQHF. The chain uses TRBV7-9 and TRBJ1-5; TRBD1 matches at 8 bases. The germline gives CDR1 SEHNR, CDR2 FQNEAQ (reference sequence). CDR3 length: 13 amino acids. V trimming: 5 bases; J trimming: 11 bases; junction bases outside the gene matches: 8.

The genes are TRBV28 and TRBJ2-5; 7 bases are a match to TRBD1. Germline V gene lookup returns CDR1 MDHEN and CDR2 SYDVKM. V gave up 1 base and J gave up 13 bases; unmatched junction bases: 6. The CDR3 extends over 12 amino acids. The CDR3 DNA reads as TGTGCCAGCAGTTTATATTCCGGGACAGCGTACTTC. It is translated as CASSLYSGTAYF.